These T cell receptor beta chains were read from a single sample in a study of T cell responses to AZD1222 COVID-19 vaccine. The repertoire was sequenced with immunoSEQ multiplex PCR; TCRdb's copy has only in-frame clones and lacks some. This sample has 130,000 to 150,000 clones, with approximately 94% found just once. The sample consisted of peripheral blood, taken on day 0 of AZD1222 vaccination. All receptors come from an adult in good health. CDR3s include the opening cysteine and the closing phenylalanine or tryptophan. A D gene is named only where the DNA matches it firmly. Size values are once, few and many counts, or a class for expanded clones, and some rows have none.

d_call j_call clone_size v_call cdr3_nt cdr3_aa
TRBD2 TRBJ2-7 . TRBV2 TGTGCCAGCAGTCCTACGGGGGGAAGCTCCTACGAGCAGTACTTC CASSPTGGSSYEQYF
. TRBJ1-5 . TRBV7-6 TGTGCCAGCAGCATATCACGATCCCCTGGCACATATAGCAATCAGCCCCAGCATTTT CASSISRSPGTYSNQPQHF
. TRBJ1-2 . TRBV30 TGTGCCTGGACCGGGACATTATATGGCTACACCTTC CAWTGTLYGYTF
TRBD2 TRBJ2-3 . TRBV18 TGTGCCAGCTCGCGACTAGCGGCTAGCACAGATACGCAGTATTTT CASSRLAASTDTQYF
TRBD1 TRBJ1-6 . TRBV5-6 TGTGCCAGCAGCTCGGACGGGACAGGGATTAATTCACCCCTCCACTTT CASSSDGTGINSPLHF
TRBD1 TRBJ1-1 . TRBV6-5 TGTGCCAGCAGTTTCCCGGGACAGTCTGAAGCTTTCTTT CASSFPGQSEAFF
. TRBJ1-5 . TRBV5-1 TGCGCCAGCAGCTTGGGTGATGGGGTACGGCCCCAGCATTTT CASSLGDGVRPQHF
TRBD1 TRBJ1-1 . TRBV19 TGTGCCAGTACTAACTTCCGGGACAGCTTCTTAAACACTGAAGCTTTCTTT CASTNFRDSFLNTEAFF
. TRBJ2-1 once TRBV10-1 TGCGCCAGCAGTGAGTCGCCTGCGCTTAAGCAGTTCTTC CASSESPALKQFF
. TRBJ1-3 . TRBV2 TGTGCCAGCAGTGATCAGAGCTCTTGGAAGGGAAACACCATATATTTT CASSDQSSWKGNTIYF
TRBD1 TRBJ2-7 . TRBV5-4 TGTGCCAGCAGCCGGGACAGGGGAGTGTACGAGCAGTACTTC CASSRDRGVYEQYF
. TRBJ1-5 . TRBV7-2 TGTGCCAGCAGCCACAACAGGTGGGGGCCCCAGCATTTT CASSHNRWGPQHF
. TRBJ1-1 . TRBV2 TGTGCCAGCAGTGAGGGCACCGACACTGAAGCTTTCTTT CASSEGTDTEAFF
TRBD1 TRBJ1-2 . TRBV3-1/TRBV3-2 TGTGCCAGCAGCCAGGGACAGAATAACTATGGCTACACCTTC CASSQGQNNYGYTF
TRBD2 TRBJ2-7 . TRBV14 TGTGCCAGCAGCCAGGCTAGCGGATACTACGAGCAGTACTTC CASSQASGYYEQYF
. TRBJ1-1 . TRBV7-9 TGTGCCAGCAGCTTTATAAGTCCGAACACTGAAGCTTTCTTT CASSFISPNTEAFF
. TRBJ1-1 . TRBV5-5 TGTGCCAGCAGCTCGGACAGAAAGGTTGAAGCTTTCTTT CASSSDRKVEAFF
TRBD1 TRBJ1-2 . TRBV9 TGTGCCAGCAGCGTAGGACAGGGGGGATATGGCTACACCTTC CASSVGQGGYGYTF
TRBD2 TRBJ2-5 . TRBV5-1 TGCGCCAGCAGCTTGCGTTCGGGGGGAGAGACCCAGTACTTC CASSLRSGGETQYF
. TRBJ2-3 once TRBV2 TGTGCCAGCAGTGTGGCAGGGAGCACAGATACGCAGTATTTT CASSVAGSTDTQYF
. TRBJ2-5 . TRBV6-5 TGTGCCAGCAGGAAGATGGCAGGGCAAGAGACCCAGTACTTC CASRKMAGQETQYF
. TRBJ2-1 . TRBV5-1 TGCGCCAGCAGCTTCCCTAGCTCCTACAATGAGCAGTTCTTC CASSFPSSYNEQFF
TRBD1 TRBJ1-6 many TRBV20-1 TGCAGTGCTAGTTCTGGGACAGCATATAATTCACCCCTCCACTTT CSASSGTAYNSPLHF
. TRBJ1-1 . TRBV11-3 TGTGCCAGCAGCTGGGGGTCGGACACTGAAGCTTTCTTT CASSWGSDTEAFF
TRBD1 TRBJ2-7 . TRBV12-5 TGTGCTAGTGCCCGACAGGGGCCAACCTACGAGCAGTACTTC CASARQGPTYEQYF
TRBD2 TRBJ2-3 once TRBV3-1/TRBV3-2 TGTGCCAGCAGCCAAGAACGGGGGGGCACAGATACGCAGTATTTT CASSQERGGTDTQYF
TRBD1 TRBJ1-6 . TRBV6-5 TGTGCCAGCAGCGGGACAGGGGCTTCACCCCTCCACTTT CASSGTGASPLHF
. TRBJ2-7 . TRBV9 TGTGCCAGCAGCCCCCGGAGCGTTGACGGCGAGCAGTACTTC CASSPRSVDGEQYF
. TRBJ1-2 . TRBV5-8 TGTGCCAGCAGCTCCGGTCCGTTAGCTAACTATGGCTACACCTTC CASSSGPLANYGYTF
. TRBJ1-1 . TRBV6-5 TGTGCCAGCAGTTACCCGCACGGCACTGAAGCTTTCTTT CASSYPHGTEAFF
TRBD1 TRBJ2-2 . TRBV18 TGTGCCAGCTCACCCCGTCCCGGGACAGGGGGCCGCACCGGGGAGCTGTTTTTT CASSPRPGTGGRTGELFF
. TRBJ2-2 . TRBV5-6 TGTGCCAGCAGCTCAACTACAGGGTTAGGTTCGGACACCGGGGAGCTGTTTTTT CASSSTTGLGSDTGELFF
. TRBJ2-3 . TRBV29-1 TGCAGCGTGGTGCGGTCTCCTCGCACAGATACGCAGTATTTT CSVVRSPRTDTQYF
. TRBJ1-2 . TRBV19 TGTGCCAGTAGTATAGGCTACGCCGGGGGCTACACCTTC CASSIGYAGGYTF
. TRBJ2-1 . TRBV2 TGTGCCAGCAGTGAAGGGGCTCGCAAGACCGCCTACAATGAGCAGTTCTTC CASSEGARKTAYNEQFF